The rows below give T cell receptor beta chains drawn from one sample of a study of cytomegalovirus exposure and HLA in healthy donors. The repertoire was sequenced with immunoSEQ multiplex PCR; TCRdb's copy has only in-frame clones and lacks some. Altogether about 160,000 clones are present, 75% to 90% being singletons, with the ten largest covering nearly 2%. The source material was PBMCs. These receptors originate from a young woman in good health and CMV-seronegative. Both conserved end residues are part of each CDR3. D genes are given only for firm matches. The size entry is marked missing in some rows and otherwise reads once, few, many or a size class.

j_call v_call d_call clone_size cdr3_aa cdr3_nt
TRBJ1-4 TRBV28 NA NA CASSLPGWGQSSEKLFF TGTGCCAGCAGTTTACCAGGTTGGGGGCAGAGTTCTGAAAAACTGTTTTTT
TRBJ2-4 TRBV15 NA NA CATSREGGGENIQYF TGTGCCACCAGCAGAGAAGGAGGGGGGGAAAACATTCAGTACTTC
TRBJ2-5 TRBV4-2 NA NA CASSQWIGAGETQYF TGTGCCAGCAGCCAATGGATAGGAGCCGGGGAGACCCAGTACTTC
TRBJ2-5 TRBV10-2 NA NA CASTRGLQETQYF TGCGCCAGCACACGGGGACTCCAAGAGACCCAGTACTTC
TRBJ1-5 TRBV7-8 NA NA CASSPKPRQPQHF TGTGCCAGCAGCCCTAAGCCACGGCAGCCCCAGCATTTT
TRBJ1-2 TRBV6-1 TRBD1 NA CASSRGQGFYGYTF TGTGCCAGCAGTAGGGGACAGGGATTCTATGGCTACACCTTC
TRBJ2-3 TRBV7-9 NA once CASSWASSSTDTQYF TGTGCCAGCAGCTGGGCCTCTTCTAGCACAGATACGCAGTATTTT
TRBJ1-4 TRBV10-1 NA NA CAVHGTSGEKLFF TGCGCCGTTCACGGGACATCTGGTGAAAAACTGTTTTTT
TRBJ1-4 TRBV30 TRBD1 few CAWSVIGTDHEKLFF TGTGCCTGGAGTGTAATTGGGACAGACCATGAAAAACTGTTTTTT
TRBJ2-6 TRBV5-1 NA NA CASSTISVSGANVLTF TGCGCCAGCAGCACAATTAGCGTCTCTGGGGCCAACGTCCTGACTTTC
TRBJ2-3 TRBV30 NA NA CAWSLVGYTDTQYF TGTGCCTGGAGTTTGGTCGGGTATACAGATACGCAGTATTTT
TRBJ2-7 TRBV27 NA NA CASKGMANEQYF TGTGCCAGCAAGGGGATGGCTAACGAGCAGTACTTC
TRBJ2-7 TRBV18 TRBD1 NA CASSPLGQGASYEQYF TGTGCCAGCTCACCTCTAGGACAGGGGGCGTCCTACGAGCAGTACTTC
TRBJ2-1 TRBV7-6 TRBD2 NA CASSLVGVGTSGIFSYNEQFF TGTGCCAGCAGCTTAGTAGGGGTCGGGACTAGCGGGATTTTCTCCTACAATGAGCAGTTCTTC
TRBJ2-1 TRBV4-1 NA NA CASSQEGRLDNNEQFF TGCGCCAGCAGCCAAGAAGGTAGGTTGGACAACAATGAGCAGTTCTTC
TRBJ2-5 TRBV5-6 TRBD2 once CASSQGLIGGTKTQYF TGTGCCAGCAGCCAAGGCCTGATCGGGGGGACTAAGACCCAGTACTTC
TRBJ2-7 TRBV5-6 NA NA CASSLGAAYEQYF TGTGCCAGCAGCTTGGGGGCCGCCTACGAGCAGTACTTC
TRBJ2-1 TRBV10-1 NA NA CASSAAGFSYNEQFF TGCGCCAGCAGTGCGGCGGGGTTCTCCTACAATGAGCAGTTCTTC
TRBJ1-4 TRBV11-2 NA NA CASSPRQSGKLFF TGTGCCAGCAGCCCTCGACAGAGCGGGAAACTGTTTTTT
TRBJ1-1 TRBV10-1 NA few CASSHRTEAFF TGCGCCAGCAGCCACAGGACTGAAGCTTTCTTT
TRBJ2-4 TRBV9 NA NA CASSVGVLAKNIQYF TGTGCCAGCAGCGTAGGAGTCTTAGCCAAAAACATTCAGTACTTC
TRBJ2-4 TRBV19 NA NA CASSILDGLAKNIQYF TGTGCCAGTAGTATTTTGGACGGACTAGCCAAAAACATTCAGTACTTC
TRBJ1-1 TRBV11-3 NA NA CASSLDSDTEAFF TGTGCCAGCAGCTTAGATAGTGACACTGAAGCTTTCTTT
TRBJ2-7 TRBV7-8 NA NA CASSLEVGKSYEQYF TGTGCCAGCAGCTTAGAGGTGGGCAAATCCTACGAGCAGTACTTC
TRBJ2-3 TRBV7-2 NA NA CASSFLLDTQYF TGTGCCAGCAGCTTCCTCCTTGATACGCAGTATTTT
TRBJ1-4 TRBV28 TRBD1 few CASSPTGVGREKLFF TGTGCCAGCAGCCCGACAGGGGTGGGGCGTGAAAAACTGTTTTTT
TRBJ2-3 TRBV27 TRBD2 NA CATTHGGGTDTQYF TGTGCCACCACCCACGGGGGGGGCACAGATACGCAGTATTTT
TRBJ1-1 TRBV7-9 NA few CASSLEHPEAFF TGTGCCAGCAGCTTAGAACATCCTGAAGCTTTCTTT
TRBJ1-2 TRBV10-3 NA NA CAIWGGSYNGYTF TGTGCCATATGGGGGGGTAGTTACAATGGCTACACCTTC
TRBJ1-1 TRBV19 NA NA CASSPRPADTEAFF TGTGCCAGTAGTCCCCGCCCGGCGGACACTGAAGCTTTCTTT
TRBJ2-3 TRBV27 TRBD2 NA CASSLSGTSTYF TGTGCCAGCAGTTTATCTGGGACTAGCACTTATTTT
TRBJ1-1 TRBV6-5 NA few CASSSGQNTEAFF TGTGCCAGCAGCTCCGGACAGAACACTGAAGCTTTCTTT
TRBJ2-3 TRBV9 TRBD1 NA CASSVKNRDSYTDTQYF TGTGCCAGCAGCGTAAAGAACCGGGACAGTTACACAGATACGCAGTATTTT
TRBJ1-6 TRBV7-3 NA NA CASSLMAEDGSPLHF TGTGCCAGCAGCTTAATGGCCGAGGATGGCTCACCCCTCCACTTT
TRBJ1-1 TRBV5-1 TRBD1 NA CASSFTSGQLNTEAFF TGCGCCAGCAGCTTTACTTCGGGACAGCTAAACACTGAAGCTTTCTTT
TRBJ2-5 TRBV4-1 NA NA CATSGVPGETQYF TGCGCCACCTCAGGGGTCCCAGGAGAGACCCAGTACTTC
TRBJ1-1 TRBV7-9 NA NA CSSSLGGGRATEAFF TGTTCCAGCAGCTTAGGGGGAGGGCGGGCCACTGAAGCTTTCTTT
TRBJ2-7 TRBV5-1 TRBD1 once CASSLEWGQGKHEQYF TGCGCCAGCAGCCTAGAATGGGGACAGGGTAAACACGAGCAGTACTTC
TRBJ1-2 TRBV6-1 NA once CACGVTSNYGYTF TGTGCCTGCGGGGTGACGTCTAACTATGGCTACACCTTC
TRBJ2-1 TRBV2 TRBD2 NA CASSKIAGASSYNEQFF TGTGCCAGCAGTAAAATAGCGGGGGCAAGCTCCTACAATGAGCAGTTCTTC
TRBJ2-7 TRBV6-1 TRBD1 NA CASSAGTGGYEQYF TGTGCCAGCAGTGCCGGGACAGGGGGCTACGAGCAGTACTTC
TRBJ1-2 TRBV6-4 TRBD1 NA CASSVGTGNFYGYTF TGTGCCAGCAGTGTAGGGACAGGGAATTTCTATGGCTACACCTTC
TRBJ2-7 TRBV19 TRBD1 NA CASSRGTGIYEQYF TGTGCCAGTAGTAGAGGGACAGGGATCTACGAGCAGTACTTC
TRBJ2-6 TRBV19 TRBD1 NA CASSRDRDGANVLTF TGTGCCAGTAGCCGGGACAGGGATGGGGCCAACGTCCTGACTTTC
TRBJ2-3 TRBV6-5 TRBD2 NA CASRRAGVTDTQYF TGTGCCAGCAGGCGAGCGGGGGTGACAGATACGCAGTATTTT
TRBJ1-2 TRBV4-2 NA NA CASSPRRGFDYGYTF TGTGCCAGCAGCCCCAGACGGGGTTTCGACTATGGCTACACCTTC
TRBJ2-7 TRBV7-9 TRBD1 NA CASRPGQSYEQYF TGTGCCAGCCGACCGGGACAGAGCTACGAGCAGTACTTC
TRBJ2-1 TRBV10-2 TRBD2 NA CASSGGLAFSQGYNEQFF TGCGCCAGCAGTGGTGGACTAGCGTTCAGTCAAGGCTACAATGAGCAGTTCTTC
TRBJ1-4 TRBV6-6 TRBD1 NA CASSSGQGTTNEKLFF TGTGCCAGCAGTTCGGGACAGGGGACAACTAATGAAAAACTGTTTTTT
TRBJ2-1 TRBV5-1 TRBD1 NA CASSLAGQGGSYNEQFF TGCGCCAGCAGCTTGGCCGGACAGGGCGGCTCCTACAATGAGCAGTTCTTC
TRBJ2-3 TRBV28 TRBD2 once CATSGHSTDTQYF TGTGCTACTAGCGGTCATAGCACAGATACGCAGTATTTT
TRBJ1-4 TRBV28 NA few CASHDSATNEKLFF TGTGCCAGTCATGACAGTGCAACTAATGAAAAACTGTTTTTT
TRBJ2-1 TRBV6-1 NA NA CASSGLVASSYNEQFF TGTGCCAGCAGTGGACTCGTGGCCTCCTCCTACAATGAGCAGTTCTTC
TRBJ1-2 TRBV6-1 NA NA CASSDSWYGYTF TGTGCCAGCAGTGACAGTTGGTATGGCTACACCTTC
TRBJ1-4 TRBV19 NA NA CASRFPGATNEKLFF TGTGCCAGTAGGTTTCCAGGGGCAACTAATGAAAAACTGTTTTTT
TRBJ1-1 TRBV5-8 NA NA CASSLFGDTEAFF TGTGCCAGCAGCTTGTTCGGGGATACTGAAGCTTTCTTT
TRBJ1-2 TRBV7-9 NA NA CASSLVMGAGYGYTF TGTGCCAGCAGCTTAGTCATGGGGGCTGGATATGGCTACACCTTC